The T cell receptor (beta chain) described here comes from a study of OX40 agonist ivuxolimab in advanced cancers. This clone was seen only once. Clones were read by immunoSEQ multiplex PCR, and TCRdb kept only the in-frame ones, dropping some. The table records about 73,000 clones, 80% to 90% of them present only once. The clonotype comes from an adult with an advanced solid tumor such as melanoma, head and neck, liver or kidney cancer. The source material was CD4+ or CD8+ T cells sorted from blood, sampled in a trial of the OX40 agonist ivuxolimab.

CDR3 loop: CASSETGAYTGELFF. The CDR3 DNA reads as TGTGCCAGCAGTGAAACGGGCGCTTACACCGGGGAGCTGTTTTTT. The gene calls are TRBV2 and TRBJ2-2; no clear D. CDR1 and CDR2 (germline): SNHLY, FYNNEI. Trimming cost V 2 bases and J 3 bases, with 10 bases left between them. The CDR3 consists of 15 residues.